This T cell receptor (beta chain) came from a study of T-cell memory formation after mild COVID-19. For the study at large: TCR clusters were largely donor specific. Findings of the study overall: The authors did not confirm SARS-CoV-2 specificity of second-wave clones peaking day 37. Memory from before infection featured some responding clones, which suggests cross-reactive memory joined.

5'RACE with constant-segment primers yielded barcoded, UMI-tagged TCR alpha and TCR beta cDNA libraries. TCRdb reanalysed the 5' RACE reads using MiXCR and keeps one entry per CDR3 protein. The table has 550,000 to 600,000 distinct CDR3 sequences, 17% seen once; the top ten hold approximately 8.1%. Germline V gives CDR1 SGHRS, CDR2 YFSETQ. Losses at the gene ends were 4 bases for V and 4 bases for J; bases not matched to a gene: 3. The CDR3 totals 16 residues. Note on this clonotype: No antigen is known for it.

The TCR comes from an adult woman who had mild COVID-19 (a few samples of this study predate the infection). Cell type and time point are not known. Sequenced: PBMCs or a T cell subset sorted from them (not recorded which). V gene TRBV5-1 combines with J gene TRBJ2-3, with 16 bases that match TRBD2. CDR3: CASSTGTSGGADTQYF. The DNA of the CDR3 is TGCGCCAGCAGCACCGGGACTAGCGGGGGGGCAGATACGCAGTATTTT.